This TCR beta chain was profiled in a study of read filtering for tumor transcriptome and immune sequencing. Germline values: CDR1 LNHDA, CDR2 SQIVND (reference sequence). CDR3 length: 18 amino acids. V dropped 5 bases and J dropped 3; count of bases not matched to a gene: 13. This clonotype was observed at least ten times. This library used approximately 390 ng RNA and molecular barcoded adaptors spanning alpha/delta and beta/gamma chains. TCRdb recomputed calls from the reads with MiXCR, one row per CDR3 protein. The table shows 40,000 to 50,000 distinct CDR3 sequences, with 15% to 20% occurring only once.

This clonotype originated in a donor aged 40 or over with multiple myeloma. The chain couples TRBV19 to TRBJ2-6; 7 bases align to TRBD1. Material: a population of CD138-negative cells sorted from bone marrow. The CDR3, as DNA: TGTGCCAGTAGTCATCAGGGGGACCCTTTTGGTGGGGCCAACGTCCTGACTTTC. Its protein product is CASSHQGDPFGGANVLTF.